Presented here are 27 T cell receptor beta chains from one specimen sequenced in a study of blood T cell repertoires in COVID-19. Sequencing was performed with immunoSEQ multiplex PCR; in TCRdb, only in-frame clones are kept and a portion is missing. The data contain nearly 300,000 clones, 84% of them singletons. The sample consisted of peripheral blood. These receptors were collected from a human donor with COVID-19, enrolled during active disease. The donor label of this sample is uncertain.

This chain uses TRBV4-1 with TRBJ2-7, with TRBD2 matching 8 bases. The length of the CDR3 is 16 residues. V gave up 5 bases and J gave up 0 bases; unmatched junction bases: 9. From germline, CDR1 is MGHRA and CDR2 YSYEKL. As DNA, the CDR3 is TGCGCCAGCAGCTCCTTCCCCGGGGGGGACTCCTACGAGCAGTACTTC. It encodes CASSSFPGGDSYEQYF.

This chain uses TRBV28 with TRBJ1-2; possible D gene TRBD1, 5 bases. The CDR3 spans 14 residues. V was shortened by 2 bases and J by 6 bases, with 13 bases between the two germline ends. Germline lookup yields CDR1 MDHEN and CDR2 SYDVKM. As DNA, the CDR3 is TGTGCCAGCAGTTTAAGCGCAGGGCCTCATGGCTACACCTTC. The encoded protein is CASSLSAGPHGYTF.

The V call is TRBV27, the J call TRBJ2-3; 13 nucleotides align to TRBD2. The V gene's germline CDR1 is MNHEY and CDR2 SMNVEV (reference sequence). The V and J ends lost 4 bases and 2 bases, in that order; junction bases with no gene match: 6. This CDR3 region has 17 residues. The CDR3 DNA reads TGTGCCAGCAGTTCGGGACTAGCGGGAACCTTCACAGATACGCAGTATTTT. As protein: CASSSGLAGTFTDTQYF.

The rearrangement links TRBV25-1 to TRBJ2-1; 8 bases line up with TRBD2. Unmatched junction bases numbered 2, after V lost 2 bases and J lost 2 bases. Looked up from germline, CDR1 is MGHDK and CDR2 is SYGVNS. This CDR3 has 15 residues. DNA of the CDR3: TGTGCCAGCAGTGAAAGCGGGGGCCCCTACAATGAGCAGTTCTTC. Amino acids: CASSESGGPYNEQFF.

V gene TRBV5-5 combines with J gene TRBJ2-2, with TRBD1 identical over 12 bases. J was trimmed by 5 bases and V by 4 bases; bases with no gene match: 9. There are 17 residues in the CDR3. The germline V gene has CDR1 SGHKS and CDR2 YYEKEE (reference sequence). The CDR3 protein is CASSPSSGQGATGELFF. The DNA of the CDR3 is TGTGCCAGCAGCCCCTCCTCGGGACAGGGGGCAACCGGGGAGCTGTTTTTT.

J is TRBJ1-5 and V is TRBV7-2, with D perhaps matching TRBD1 (6 bases). Trimming stripped 5 bases from V and 5 bases from J, with 16 bases between. Germline V gives CDR1 SGHTA, CDR2 FQGNSA. The CDR3 contains 15 residues. The CDR3 reads CASSTGWGGHQPQHF. The DNA of the CDR3 is TGTGCCAGCAGCACCGGTTGGGGGGGGCATCAGCCCCAGCATTTT. Variable domain in full (rest from reference TRBV7-2 and TRBJ1-5): GAGVSQSPSNKVTEKGKDVELRCDPISGHTALYWYRQSLGQGLEFLIYFQGNSAPDKSGLPSDRFSAERTGGSVSTLTIQRTQQEDSAVYLCASSTGWGGHQPQHFGDGTRLSIL.

Written as DNA, the CDR3 is TGCGCCAGCAGCCCGGGACAGGAGTGGAATGAGCAGTTCTTC. Encoded protein: CASSPGQEWNEQFF. The chain links TRBV5-1 to TRBJ2-1; TRBD1 matches at 8 bases. There are 14 residues in the CDR3. V shed 4 bases, J shed 7 bases, and the junction held 7 bases outside the gene matches. Looked up from germline, CDR1 is SGHRS and CDR2 is YFSETQ.

This CDR3 reads CASSFNPGTDTQYF. Written as DNA, the CDR3 is TGCGCCAGCAGCTTTAATCCTGGCACAGATACGCAGTATTTT. The rearrangement uses TRBV5-1 and TRBJ2-3; D remains unclear. V was cut by 2 bases and J by 1 base, with 8 bases left in between. Germline V gives CDR1 SGHRS, CDR2 YFSETQ. This CDR3 has 14 amino acids.

V gene TRBV28 combines with J gene TRBJ1-2; D is ambiguous. In germline, CDR1 is MDHEN, CDR2 SYDVKM. The CDR3 is made up of 11 amino acids. Trimming shortened V by 3 bases and J by 9 bases, and 8 bases separated the two germline ends. CDR3 DNA: TGTGCCAGCAGTTTCCAGTTCCGCTACACCTTC. Its protein product is CASSFQFRYTF.

The chain couples TRBV6-5 to TRBJ1-4; TRBD1 is a possible D gene (5 bases). Trimming removed 4 bases from V and 5 bases from J, with 8 bases in between. The germline V gene has CDR1 MNHEY and CDR2 SVGAGI. The CDR3 loop spans 13 amino acids. The CDR3: CASSFRVNEKLFF. DNA for the CDR3: TGTGCCAGCAGTTTCAGGGTCAATGAAAAACTGTTTTTT.

The chain is built from TRBV7-2 and TRBJ2-2, with 8 positions matching TRBD2. Trimming removed 3 bases from V and 4 bases from J; junction bases left unmatched: 4. Germline V CDR1 and CDR2: SGHTA, FQGNSA. This CDR3 comprises 15 residues. The CDR3 DNA reads as TGTGCCAGCAGCTTCAGCGGGAGCCCCACCGGGGAGCTGTTTTTT. Amino acids: CASSFSGSPTGELFF. The variable domain in full, with the rest retrieved from reference TRBV7-2 and TRBJ2-2, is GAGVSQSPSNKVTEKGKDVELRCDPISGHTALYWYRQSLGQGLEFLIYFQGNSAPDKSGLPSDRFSAERTGGSVSTLTIQRTQQEDSAVYLCASSFSGSPTGELFFGEGSRLTVL.

The chain employs TRBV7-2 and TRBJ2-1, with D perhaps matching TRBD1 (6 bases). CDR1 is SGHTA and CDR2 is FQGNSA in the germline V gene. The CDR3 loop spans 15 amino acids. Trimming took off 5 bases at V and 7 bases at J, with 18 bases between the two ends. The CDR3 sequence is CASSTGTLRRNEQFF. The CDR3 DNA reads as TGTGCCAGCAGCACCGGGACACTAAGAAGGAATGAGCAGTTCTTC. The complete variable domain, with remaining parts taken from reference TRBV7-2 and TRBJ2-1, reads GAGVSQSPSNKVTEKGKDVELRCDPISGHTALYWYRQSLGQGLEFLIYFQGNSAPDKSGLPSDRFSAERTGGSVSTLTIQRTQQEDSAVYLCASSTGTLRRNEQFFGPGTRLTVL.

The J gene is TRBJ1-1, the V gene TRBV29-1; TRBD1 might be the D (5 bases). V dropped 5 bases and J dropped 6 bases, with 10 bases sitting between them. CDR1 and CDR2 from the germline V gene are SQVTM and ANQGSEA. The CDR3 extends over 11 amino acids. The CDR3 nucleotides are TGCAGCGTTAATCAGGGCCCTGAAGCTTTCTTT. Protein: CSVNQGPEAFF.

The chain is built from TRBV19 and TRBJ2-7, with 12 bases that match TRBD2. With 7 bases clipped from V and 6 bases from J, the junction kept 7 bases outside the gene matches. CDR1 is LNHDA and CDR2 is SQIVND in the germline V gene (reference sequence). The CDR3 covers 14 residues. The CDR3 loop is CASTPTSGRGEQYF. In DNA, the CDR3 is TGTGCCAGTACCCCGACTAGCGGGAGAGGCGAGCAGTACTTC.

This rearrangement joins TRBV28 to TRBJ2-3, with 13 bases that match TRBD2. The CDR3 is made up of 15 amino acids. Germline V lookup: CDR1 MDHEN, CDR2 SYDVKM. The trim removed 8 bases at V and 4 bases at J, leaving 6 bases unmatched. The CDR3 protein is CASGKLAGGPDTQYF. Here the CDR3 DNA reads TGTGCCAGCGGGAAACTAGCGGGAGGGCCAGATACGCAGTATTTT.

The V gene is TRBV19, the J gene TRBJ2-5; a possible D gene is TRBD1 (8 bases). Germline values: CDR1 LNHDA, CDR2 SQIVND (reference sequence). There are 14 residues in the CDR3. V lost 4 bases, J lost 5 bases, and 14 bases lay in between. The CDR3 loop is CASSTTGGGETQYF. The CDR3 nucleotides are TGTGCCAGTAGTACAACAGGGGGAGGGGAGACCCAGTACTTC.

The chain recombines TRBV5-1 with TRBJ2-7; the D gene is possibly TRBD2 (6 bases). This CDR3 comprises 13 residues. In germline, CDR1 is SGHRS, CDR2 YFSETQ. Trimming left V 4 bases short and J 6 bases short, with 14 bases between. The DNA for the CDR3 is TGCGCCAGCAGCCTCGAGGTGGGGGGCGAGCAGTACTTC. Translation: CASSLEVGGEQYF.

The chain employs TRBV10-3 and TRBJ2-1; 11 bases agree with TRBD2. V lost 10 bases and J lost 8; bases outside the gene matches: 10. The CDR3 contains 14 residues. Germline values: CDR1 ENHRY, CDR2 SYGVKD. The CDR3 sequence is CATLAGGRGDEQFF. CDR3 coding DNA: TGTGCCACTCTAGCGGGAGGAAGAGGCGATGAGCAGTTCTTC.

The V gene is TRBV28, the J gene TRBJ1-2, with D possibly TRBD1 on 6 matching bases. Looked up from germline, CDR1 is MDHEN and CDR2 is SYDVKM. Trimming stripped 2 bases from V and 2 bases from J, with 15 bases between. The CDR3 is 16 residues long. The DNA of the CDR3 is TGTGCCAGCAGTTTACCCTCTAGGACAGCAAACTATGGCTACACCTTC. Protein product: CASSLPSRTANYGYTF.

This clone came up once. This sequence joins TRBV19 and TRBJ1-5, with D tentatively TRBD1 (6 bases). Germline V gives CDR1 LNHDA, CDR2 SQIVND (reference sequence). The V and J ends lost 6 bases and 4 bases respectively, with 13 bases between them. The CDR3 loop spans 14 amino acids. The CDR3 nucleotides are TGTGCCAGTAGAATCAGGGGCAGTAATCAGCCCCAGCATTTT. Its translation is CASRIRGSNQPQHF.

This clone was seen more than once but under ten times. V and J are TRBV9 and TRBJ1-1, with 7 nucleotides matching TRBD1. Germline CDR1 is SGDLS and CDR2 is YYNGEE. The V gene end was trimmed by 4 bases and the J gene end by 2 bases; junction bases not matched to a gene: 8. This CDR3 region has 15 residues. CDR3 residues: CASSNRDSINTEAFF. The CDR3 nucleotides read TGTGCCAGCAGCAACCGGGACAGCATCAACACTGAAGCTTTCTTT. The full variable domain, rest sourced from reference TRBV9 and TRBJ1-1, is DSGVTQTPKHLITATGQRVTLRCSPRSGDLSVYWYQQSLDQGLQFLIQYYNGEERAKGNILERFSAQQFPDLHSELNLSSLELGDSALYFCASSNRDSINTEAFFGQGTRLTVV.

CDR3: CASSLGDRDNQPQHF. The CDR3 DNA is TGTGCCAGCAGCTTAGGGGACAGGGACAATCAGCCCCAGCATTTT. The V and J genes are TRBV7-8 and TRBJ1-5, with 9 bases fitting TRBD1. This CDR3 has 15 residues. Germline lookup yields CDR1 SGHVS and CDR2 FQNEAQ. V lost 1 base and J lost 3; bases outside the gene matches: 1.

The chain carries TRBV11-1 and TRBJ1-1; D is ambiguous. V was clipped by 0 bases and J by 10 bases, with 15 bases between them. This CDR3 contains 14 residues. From germline, CDR1 is SGHAT and CDR2 FQDESV (reference sequence). The CDR3 reads CASSLARDPTRAFF. The DNA of the CDR3 is TGTGCCAGCAGCTTAGCGAGGGATCCGACGAGAGCTTTCTTT. Supplemented by reference TRBV11-1 and TRBJ1-1, the full variable domain reads EAEVAQSPRYKITEKSQAVAFWCDPISGHATLYWYRQILGQGPELLVQFQDESVVDDSQLPKDRFSAERLKGVDSTLKIQPAELGDSAMYLCASSLARDPTRAFFGQGTRLTVV.

The chain recombines TRBV9 with TRBJ2-5; a possible D gene is TRBD1 (6 bases). V lost 4 bases and J lost 2, with 15 bases in between. The CDR3 has 15 residues. CDR1 and CDR2 from the germline V gene are SGDLS and YYNGEE. CDR3 sequence: CASSYQGFHQETQYF. DNA of the CDR3: TGTGCCAGCAGCTACCAGGGGTTTCATCAAGAGACCCAGTACTTC.

This rearrangement joins TRBV3-1 (or the pseudogene TRBV3-2) to TRBJ2-2; TRBD2 is a possible D gene (6 bases). Trimming removed 7 bases at V and 1 base at J, with 10 bases between. CDR3 size: 14 residues. CDR1 and CDR2 from the germline V gene are LGHDT and YNNKEL (reference sequence). CDR3 loop: CASTLGGNTGELFF. In nucleotides, the CDR3 is TGTGCCAGCACTCTGGGGGGGAACACCGGGGAGCTGTTTTTT.

The rearrangement links TRBV4-3 to TRBJ2-1; D might be TRBD2 (5 bases). Germline CDR1 reads LGHNA; CDR2 reads YSLEER. This CDR3 is built from 17 residues. Trimming shortened V by 0 bases and J by 5 bases, and 17 bases separated the two germline ends. This CDR3 is CASSQDRATTWDNEQFF. The CDR3 DNA reads as TGCGCCAGCAGCCAAGATCGAGCGACTACCTGGGACAATGAGCAGTTCTTC.

The chain employs TRBV19 and TRBJ2-3; TRBD2 might be the D (5 bases). Germline values: CDR1 LNHDA, CDR2 SQIVND (reference sequence). This CDR3 is 16 amino acids long. V lost 5 bases and J lost 0, with 15 bases in between. The CDR3 loop is CASSFSSGLSTDTQYF. The CDR3 nucleotides are TGTGCCAGTAGTTTCTCGAGCGGACTTAGCACAGATACGCAGTATTTT.